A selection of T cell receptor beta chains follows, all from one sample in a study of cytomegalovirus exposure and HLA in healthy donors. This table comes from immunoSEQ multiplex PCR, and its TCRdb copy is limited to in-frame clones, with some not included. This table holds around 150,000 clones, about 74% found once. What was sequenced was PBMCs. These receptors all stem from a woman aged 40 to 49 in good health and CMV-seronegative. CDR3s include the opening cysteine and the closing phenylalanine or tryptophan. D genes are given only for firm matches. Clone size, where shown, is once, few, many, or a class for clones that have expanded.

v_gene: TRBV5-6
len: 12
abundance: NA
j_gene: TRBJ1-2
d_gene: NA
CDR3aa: CASSLFQDGYTF
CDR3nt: TGTGCCAGCAGCTTATTCCAGGATGGCTACACCTTC

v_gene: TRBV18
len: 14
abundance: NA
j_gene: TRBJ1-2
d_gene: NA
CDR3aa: CASSPPSGLYGYTF
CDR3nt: TGTGCCAGCTCACCACCGAGCGGCCTCTATGGCTACACCTTC

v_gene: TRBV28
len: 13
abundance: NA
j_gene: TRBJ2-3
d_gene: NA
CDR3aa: CASSFSPADTQYF
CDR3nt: TGTGCCAGCAGTTTTTCACCGGCAGATACGCAGTATTTT

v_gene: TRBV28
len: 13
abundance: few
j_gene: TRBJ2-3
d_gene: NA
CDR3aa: CASSPGSTDTQYF
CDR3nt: TGTGCCAGCAGTCCGGGGAGCACAGATACGCAGTATTTT

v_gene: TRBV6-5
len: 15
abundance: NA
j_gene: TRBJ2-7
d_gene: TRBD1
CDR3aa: CASSYHRTGDYEQYF
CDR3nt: TGTGCCAGCAGTTACCATCGGACAGGGGACTACGAGCAGTACTTC

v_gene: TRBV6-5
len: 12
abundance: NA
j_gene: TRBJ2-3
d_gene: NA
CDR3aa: CASSSLADTQYF
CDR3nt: TGTGCCAGCAGTTCGCTAGCAGATACGCAGTATTTT

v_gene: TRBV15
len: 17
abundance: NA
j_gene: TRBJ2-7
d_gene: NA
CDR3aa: CATSRGWGGRGKDEQYF
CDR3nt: TGTGCCACCAGCAGAGGATGGGGGGGGCGCGGAAAGGACGAGCAGTACTTC

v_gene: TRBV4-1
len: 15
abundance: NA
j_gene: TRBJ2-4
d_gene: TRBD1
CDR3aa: CASSPGDSFKNIQYF
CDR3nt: TGCGCCAGCAGCCCAGGGGACAGTTTCAAAAACATTCAGTACTTC

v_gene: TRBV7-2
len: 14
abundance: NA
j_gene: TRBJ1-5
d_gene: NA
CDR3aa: CASSLVFSNQPQHF
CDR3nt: TGTGCCAGCAGCTTAGTCTTCAGCAATCAGCCCCAGCATTTT

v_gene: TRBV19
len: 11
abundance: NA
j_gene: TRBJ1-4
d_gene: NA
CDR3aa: CASRSGEKLFF
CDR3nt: TGTGCCAGTAGGTCCGGGGAAAAACTGTTTTTT

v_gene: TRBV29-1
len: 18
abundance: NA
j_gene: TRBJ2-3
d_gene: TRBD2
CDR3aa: CSVFSERISGLATDTQYF
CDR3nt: TGCAGCGTTTTTTCGGAGCGTATATCGGGACTAGCGACAGATACGCAGTATTTT

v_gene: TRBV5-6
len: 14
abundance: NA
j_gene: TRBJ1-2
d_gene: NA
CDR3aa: CASSFQTGYYGYTF
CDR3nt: TGTGCCAGCAGCTTTCAGACGGGATACTATGGCTACACCTTC

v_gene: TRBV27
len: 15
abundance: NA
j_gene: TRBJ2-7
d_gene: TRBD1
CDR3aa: CASSWTGTESYEQYF
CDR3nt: TGTGCCAGCAGTTGGACCGGGACAGAGTCCTACGAGCAGTACTTC

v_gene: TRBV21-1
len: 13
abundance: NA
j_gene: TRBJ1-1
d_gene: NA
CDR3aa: CASTRQGRTEAFF
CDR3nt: TGTGCCAGCACCAGACAGGGGCGCACTGAAGCTTTCTTT

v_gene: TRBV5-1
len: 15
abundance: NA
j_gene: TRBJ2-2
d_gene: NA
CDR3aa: CASSPTGTYTGELFF
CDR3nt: TGCGCCAGCAGCCCTACGGGAACATACACCGGGGAGCTGTTTTTT

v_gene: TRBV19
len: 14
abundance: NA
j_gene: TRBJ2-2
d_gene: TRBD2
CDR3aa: CASRGDLNTGELFF
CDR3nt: TGTGCCAGTCGGGGGGACTTGAACACCGGGGAGCTGTTTTTT

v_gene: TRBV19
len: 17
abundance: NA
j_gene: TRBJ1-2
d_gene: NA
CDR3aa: CASSTTSGGANYYGYTF
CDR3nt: TGTGCCAGTAGTACCACGTCCGGGGGGGCAAACTACTATGGCTACACCTTC

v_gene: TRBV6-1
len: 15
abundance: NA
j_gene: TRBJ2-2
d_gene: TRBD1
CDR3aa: CASSGQGFATGELFF
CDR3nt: TGTGCCAGCAGTGGACAGGGCTTTGCGACCGGGGAGCTGTTTTTT

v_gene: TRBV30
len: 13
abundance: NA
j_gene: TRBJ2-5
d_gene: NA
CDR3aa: CAWSNTNLGTQYF
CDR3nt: TGTGCCTGGAGTAACACTAACCTTGGGACCCAGTACTTC

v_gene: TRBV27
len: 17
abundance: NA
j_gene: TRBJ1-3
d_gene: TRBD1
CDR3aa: CAPPTDRGISGGNTIYF
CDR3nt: TGTGCCCCACCGACGGACAGGGGAATTTCAGGTGGAAACACCATATATTTT

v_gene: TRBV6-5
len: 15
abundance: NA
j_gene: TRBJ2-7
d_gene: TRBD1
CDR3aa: CASSPQGQGVGEQYF
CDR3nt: TGTGCCAGCAGTCCCCAGGGACAGGGCGTTGGTGAGCAGTACTTC

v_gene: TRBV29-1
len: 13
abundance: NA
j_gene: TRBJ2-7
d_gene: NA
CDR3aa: CSVEGESSYEQYF
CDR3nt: TGCAGCGTTGAAGGTGAGAGTTCATACGAGCAGTACTTC

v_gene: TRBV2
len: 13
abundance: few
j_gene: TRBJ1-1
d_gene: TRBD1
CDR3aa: CAMWDRPFTEAFF
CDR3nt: TGTGCCATGTGGGACAGGCCCTTTACTGAAGCTTTCTTT

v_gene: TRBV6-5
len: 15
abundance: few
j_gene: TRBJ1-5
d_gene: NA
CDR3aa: CASSYDSYSNQPQHF
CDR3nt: TGTGCCAGCAGTTACGACAGCTATAGCAATCAGCCCCAGCATTTT

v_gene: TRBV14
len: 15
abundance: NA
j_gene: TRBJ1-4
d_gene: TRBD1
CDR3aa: CASSPLDRAYEKLFF
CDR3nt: TGTGCCAGCAGCCCTTTGGACAGGGCATATGAAAAACTGTTTTTT

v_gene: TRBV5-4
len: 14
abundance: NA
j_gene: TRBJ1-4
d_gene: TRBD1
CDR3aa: CASSFRGIYEKLFF
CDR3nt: TGTGCCAGCAGCTTCAGGGGGATTTATGAAAAACTGTTTTTT

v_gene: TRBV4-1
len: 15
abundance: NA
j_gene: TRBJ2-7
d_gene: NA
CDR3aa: CASSQSTSLGREQYF
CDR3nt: TGCGCCAGCAGCCAGTCTACTAGCCTGGGTAGGGAGCAGTACTTC

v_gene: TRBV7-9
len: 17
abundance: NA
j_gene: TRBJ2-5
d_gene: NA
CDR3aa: CASSSTRQTRGLETQYF
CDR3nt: TGTGCCAGCAGCTCCACAAGACAGACTAGAGGTCTAGAGACCCAGTACTTC

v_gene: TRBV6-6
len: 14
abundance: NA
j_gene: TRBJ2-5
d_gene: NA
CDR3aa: CASSTAMSQETQYF
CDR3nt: TGTGCCAGCAGCACTGCGATGTCCCAAGAGACCCAGTACTTC

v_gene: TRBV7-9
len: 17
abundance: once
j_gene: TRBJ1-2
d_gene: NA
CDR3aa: CSSSTNHGQQSHYGYTF
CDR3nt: TGTTCCAGCAGCACCAATCATGGACAGCAATCTCACTATGGCTACACCTTC

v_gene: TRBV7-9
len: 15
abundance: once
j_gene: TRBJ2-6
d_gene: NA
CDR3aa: CASSPLGQWTYVLTF
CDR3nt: TGTGCCAGCAGCCCCCTCGGACAGTGGACATACGTCCTGACTTTC

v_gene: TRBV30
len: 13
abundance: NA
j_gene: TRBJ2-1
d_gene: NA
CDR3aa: CAWSGSSYNEQFF
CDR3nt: TGTGCCTGGAGTGGTAGCTCCTACAATGAGCAGTTCTTC

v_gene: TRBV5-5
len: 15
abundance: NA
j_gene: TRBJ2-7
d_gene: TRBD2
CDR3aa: CASSLGGGSSYEQYF
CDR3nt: TGTGCCAGCAGCTTGGGGGGCGGGAGCTCCTACGAGCAGTACTTC

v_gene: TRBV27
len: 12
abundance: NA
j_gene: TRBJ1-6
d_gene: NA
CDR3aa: CASSPSNSPLHF
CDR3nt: TGTGCCAGCAGTCCCTCGAATTCACCCCTCCACTTT

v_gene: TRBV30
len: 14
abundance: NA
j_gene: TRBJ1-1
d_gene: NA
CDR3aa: CAWTSGQPGAEAFF
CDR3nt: TGTGCCTGGACTAGTGGGCAGCCCGGGGCTGAAGCTTTCTTT

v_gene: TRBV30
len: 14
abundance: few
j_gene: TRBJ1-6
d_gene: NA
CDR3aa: CAWSPLGGGSPLHF
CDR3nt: TGTGCCTGGAGTCCGCTGGGAGGGGGTTCACCCCTCCACTTT

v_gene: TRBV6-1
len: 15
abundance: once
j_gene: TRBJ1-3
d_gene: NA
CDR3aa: CASSDPVISGNTIYF
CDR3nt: TGTGCCAGCAGTGACCCAGTTATCTCTGGAAACACCATATATTTT

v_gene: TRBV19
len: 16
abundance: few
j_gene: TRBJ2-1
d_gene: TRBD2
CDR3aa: CASSITRGLAGDEQFF
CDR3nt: TGTGCCAGTAGTATAACCCGTGGACTAGCGGGAGACGAGCAGTTCTTC

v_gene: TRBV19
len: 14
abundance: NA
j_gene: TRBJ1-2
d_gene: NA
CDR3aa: CASSIRRTLVGYTF
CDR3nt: TGTGCCAGTAGTATCCGTCGTACCTTAGTTGGCTACACCTTC

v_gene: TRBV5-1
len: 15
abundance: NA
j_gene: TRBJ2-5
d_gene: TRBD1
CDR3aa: CASSTGQGGSETQYF
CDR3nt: TGCGCCAGCAGCACAGGACAGGGTGGCTCCGAGACCCAGTACTTC

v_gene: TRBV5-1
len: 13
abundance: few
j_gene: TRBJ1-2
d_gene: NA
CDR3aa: CASSLEPGYGYTF
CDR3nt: TGCGCCAGCAGCTTGGAACCGGGCTATGGCTACACCTTC

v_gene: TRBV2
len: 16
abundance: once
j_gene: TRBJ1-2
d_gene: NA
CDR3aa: CASSGYGDRFMGGYTF
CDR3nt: TGTGCCAGCAGTGGCTACGGAGACAGGTTTATGGGTGGCTACACCTTC

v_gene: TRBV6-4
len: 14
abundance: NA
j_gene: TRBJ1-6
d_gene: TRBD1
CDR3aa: CASSVRQGNSPLHF
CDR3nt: TGTGCCAGCAGTGTTCGACAGGGGAATTCACCCCTCCACTTT

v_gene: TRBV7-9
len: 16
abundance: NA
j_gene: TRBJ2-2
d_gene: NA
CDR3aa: CASSRRGGLNTGELFF
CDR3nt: TGTGCCAGCAGCCGCCGTGGAGGACTCAACACCGGGGAGCTGTTTTTT

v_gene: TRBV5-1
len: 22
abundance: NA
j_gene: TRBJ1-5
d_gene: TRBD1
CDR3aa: CASSGGGGYRGDRASSNQPQHF
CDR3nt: TGCGCCAGCAGCGGAGGGGGGGGATATCGGGGGGACAGGGCCTCTAGCAATCAGCCCCAGCATTTT

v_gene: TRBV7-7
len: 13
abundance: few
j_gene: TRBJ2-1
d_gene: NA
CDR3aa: CASSPTLFNEQFF
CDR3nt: TGTGCCAGCAGCCCTACGCTCTTCAATGAGCAGTTCTTC

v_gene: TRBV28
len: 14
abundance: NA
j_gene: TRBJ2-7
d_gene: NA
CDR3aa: CASSLRDTAYEQYF
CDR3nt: TGTGCCAGCAGCCTACGGGACACCGCCTACGAGCAGTACTTC

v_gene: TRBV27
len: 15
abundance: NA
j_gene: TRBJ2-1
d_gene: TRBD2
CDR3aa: CASSFVLAGYNEQFF
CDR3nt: TGTGCCAGCAGTTTCGTACTAGCGGGGTACAATGAGCAGTTCTTC

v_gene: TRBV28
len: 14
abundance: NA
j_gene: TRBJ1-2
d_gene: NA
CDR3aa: CASSFGGAGYGYTF
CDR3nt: TGTGCCAGCAGTTTCGGGGGGGCCGGCTATGGCTACACCTTC

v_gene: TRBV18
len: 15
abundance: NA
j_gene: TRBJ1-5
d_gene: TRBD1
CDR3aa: CASSPDRGSGQPQHF
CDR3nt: TGTGCCAGCTCACCCGACAGGGGGTCGGGTCAGCCCCAGCATTTT

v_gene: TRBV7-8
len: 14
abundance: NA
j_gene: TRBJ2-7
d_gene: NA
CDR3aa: CASSLGSRYYEQYF
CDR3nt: TGTGCCAGCAGCTTAGGGAGCCGATACTACGAGCAGTACTTC

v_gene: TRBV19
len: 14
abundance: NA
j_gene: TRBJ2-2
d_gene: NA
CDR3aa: CASSIGGGPGELFF
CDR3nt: TGTGCCAGTAGTATAGGAGGGGGTCCCGGGGAGCTGTTTTTT

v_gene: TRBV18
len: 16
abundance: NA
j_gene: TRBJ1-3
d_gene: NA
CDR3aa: CASSPYDSSSGNTIYF
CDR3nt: TGTGCCAGCTCCCCGTACGACAGCAGCTCTGGAAACACCATATATTTT

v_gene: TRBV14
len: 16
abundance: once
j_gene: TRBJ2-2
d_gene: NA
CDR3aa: CASSQVLTGNTGELFF
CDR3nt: TGTGCCAGCAGCCAAGTTTTAACAGGGAACACCGGGGAGCTGTTTTTT

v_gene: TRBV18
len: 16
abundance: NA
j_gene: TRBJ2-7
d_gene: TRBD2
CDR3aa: CASSPRTSALSYEQYF
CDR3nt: TGTGCCAGCTCACCCCGGACTAGCGCCCTAAGTTACGAGCAGTACTTC